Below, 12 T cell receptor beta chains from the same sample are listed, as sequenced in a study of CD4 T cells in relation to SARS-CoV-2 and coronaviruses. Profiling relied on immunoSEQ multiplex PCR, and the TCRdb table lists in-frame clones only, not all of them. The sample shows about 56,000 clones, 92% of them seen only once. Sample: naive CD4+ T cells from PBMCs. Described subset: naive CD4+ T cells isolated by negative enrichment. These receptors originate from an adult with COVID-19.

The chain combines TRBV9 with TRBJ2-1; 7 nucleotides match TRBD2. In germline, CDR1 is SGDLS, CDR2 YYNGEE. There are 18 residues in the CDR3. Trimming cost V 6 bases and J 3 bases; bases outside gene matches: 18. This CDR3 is CASTKGERGGPFYNEQFF. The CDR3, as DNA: TGTGCCAGCACCAAAGGGGAGCGGGGAGGGCCCTTCTACAATGAGCAGTTCTTC.

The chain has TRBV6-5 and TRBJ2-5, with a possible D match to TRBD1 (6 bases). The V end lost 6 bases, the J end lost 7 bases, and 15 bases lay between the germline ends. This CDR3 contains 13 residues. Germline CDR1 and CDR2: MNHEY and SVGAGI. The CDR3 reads CASRSDRSGTQYF. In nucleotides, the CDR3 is TGTGCCAGCAGGTCAGACAGGTCAGGGACCCAGTACTTC.

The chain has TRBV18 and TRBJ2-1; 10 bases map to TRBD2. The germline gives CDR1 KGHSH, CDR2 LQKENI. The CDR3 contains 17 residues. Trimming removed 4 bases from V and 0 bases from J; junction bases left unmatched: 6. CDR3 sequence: CASSLTSGDNSYNEQFF. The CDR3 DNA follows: TGTGCCAGCTCACTTACTAGCGGGGATAACTCCTACAATGAGCAGTTCTTC.

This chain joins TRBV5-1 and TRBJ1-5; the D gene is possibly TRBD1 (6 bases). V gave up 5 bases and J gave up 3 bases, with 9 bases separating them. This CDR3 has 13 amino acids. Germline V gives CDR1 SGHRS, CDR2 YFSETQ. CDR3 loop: CASSRGPNQPQHF. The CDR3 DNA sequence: TGCGCCAGCAGTCGGGGGCCCAATCAGCCCCAGCATTTT.

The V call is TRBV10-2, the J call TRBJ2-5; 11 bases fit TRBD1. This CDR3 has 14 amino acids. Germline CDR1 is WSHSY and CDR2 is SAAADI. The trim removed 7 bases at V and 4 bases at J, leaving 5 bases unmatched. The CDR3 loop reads CASTGQGAGETQYF. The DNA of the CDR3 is TGCGCCAGCACCGGACAGGGGGCTGGAGAGACCCAGTACTTC.

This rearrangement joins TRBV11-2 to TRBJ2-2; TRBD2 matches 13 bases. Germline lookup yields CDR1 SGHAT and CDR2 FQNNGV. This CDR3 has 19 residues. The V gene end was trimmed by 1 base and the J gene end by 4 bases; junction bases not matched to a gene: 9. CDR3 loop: CASSLGYRLAGGPTGELFF. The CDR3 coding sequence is TGTGCCAGCAGCTTAGGGTATAGACTAGCGGGAGGTCCCACCGGGGAGCTGTTTTTT.

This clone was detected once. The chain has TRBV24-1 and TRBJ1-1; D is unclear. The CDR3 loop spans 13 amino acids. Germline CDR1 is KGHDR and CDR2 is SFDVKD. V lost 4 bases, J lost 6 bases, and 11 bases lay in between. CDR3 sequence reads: CATSESTKAEAFF. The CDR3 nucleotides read TGTGCCACCAGTGAATCTACAAAGGCTGAAGCTTTCTTT.

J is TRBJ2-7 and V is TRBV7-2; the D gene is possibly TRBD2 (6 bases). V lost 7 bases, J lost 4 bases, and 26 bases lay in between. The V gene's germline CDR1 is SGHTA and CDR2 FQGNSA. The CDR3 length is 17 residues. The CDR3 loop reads CASTPSGFRGSFYEQYF. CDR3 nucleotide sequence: TGTGCCAGCACCCCCAGCGGGTTCCGGGGCTCCTTTTACGAGCAGTACTTC.

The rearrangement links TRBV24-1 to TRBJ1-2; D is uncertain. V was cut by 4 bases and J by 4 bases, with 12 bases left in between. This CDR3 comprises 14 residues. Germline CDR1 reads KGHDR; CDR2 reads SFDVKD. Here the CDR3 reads CATSDSDGIYGYTF. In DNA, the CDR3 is TGTGCCACCAGTGACTCGGACGGCATCTATGGCTACACCTTC.

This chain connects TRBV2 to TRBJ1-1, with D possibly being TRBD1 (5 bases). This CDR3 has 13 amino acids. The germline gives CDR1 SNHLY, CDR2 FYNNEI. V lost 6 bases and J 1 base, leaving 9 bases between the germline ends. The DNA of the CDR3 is TGTGCCAGCAGACGAGACAGGAACACTGAAGCTTTCTTT. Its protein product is CASRRDRNTEAFF.

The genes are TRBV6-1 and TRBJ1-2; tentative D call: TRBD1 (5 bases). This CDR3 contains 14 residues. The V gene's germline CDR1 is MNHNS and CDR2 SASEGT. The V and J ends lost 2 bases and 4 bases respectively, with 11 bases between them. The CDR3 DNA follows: TGTGCCAGCAGTGAAATCGGCGGGGGCTATGGCTACACCTTC. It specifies CASSEIGGGYGYTF.

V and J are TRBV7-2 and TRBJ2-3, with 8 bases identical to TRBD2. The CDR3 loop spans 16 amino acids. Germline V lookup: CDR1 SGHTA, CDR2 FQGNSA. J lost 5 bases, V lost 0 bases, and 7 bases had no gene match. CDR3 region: CASSLASGGILDTQYF. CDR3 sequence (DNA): TGTGCCAGCAGCTTAGCGAGCGGGGGCATCTTAGATACGCAGTATTTT.